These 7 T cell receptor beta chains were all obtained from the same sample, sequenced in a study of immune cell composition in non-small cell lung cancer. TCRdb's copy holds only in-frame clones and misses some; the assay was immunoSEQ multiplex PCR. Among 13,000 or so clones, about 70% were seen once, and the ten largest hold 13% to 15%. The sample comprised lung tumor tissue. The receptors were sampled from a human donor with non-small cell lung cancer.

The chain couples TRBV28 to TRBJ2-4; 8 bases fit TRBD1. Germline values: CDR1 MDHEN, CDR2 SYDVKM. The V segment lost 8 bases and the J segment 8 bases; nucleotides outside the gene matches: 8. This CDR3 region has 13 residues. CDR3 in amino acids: CASFGQGLYIQYF. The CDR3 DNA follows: TGTGCCAGCTTTGGACAGGGTTTATACATTCAGTACTTC.

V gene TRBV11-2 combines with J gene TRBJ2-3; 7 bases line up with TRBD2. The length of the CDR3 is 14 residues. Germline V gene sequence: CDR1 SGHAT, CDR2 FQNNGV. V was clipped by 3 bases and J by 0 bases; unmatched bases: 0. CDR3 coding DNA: TGTGCCAGCAGCTTGGGAGGGAGCACAGATACGCAGTATTTT. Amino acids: CASSLGGSTDTQYF.

CDR3 sequence (DNA): TGTGCCAGCAGCACTCGGACAGGGTCCGATACGCAGTATTTT. Protein sequence: CASSTRTGSDTQYF. V is TRBV7-2 and J is TRBJ2-3, with TRBD1 matching over 8 bases. Trimming removed 5 bases from V and 6 bases from J; junction bases left unmatched: 7. CDR1 is SGHTA and CDR2 is FQGNSA in the germline V gene. This CDR3 contains 14 residues. Looking up the rest from reference TRBV7-2 and TRBJ2-3 gives the full variable domain: GAGVSQSPSNKVTEKGKDVELRCDPISGHTALYWYRQSLGQGLEFLIYFQGNSAPDKSGLPSDRFSAERTGGSVSTLTIQRTQQEDSAVYLCASSTRTGSDTQYFGPGTRLTVL.

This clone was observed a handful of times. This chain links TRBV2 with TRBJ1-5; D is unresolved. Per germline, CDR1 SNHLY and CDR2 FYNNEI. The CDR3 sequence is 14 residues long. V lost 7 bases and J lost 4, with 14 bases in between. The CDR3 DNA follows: TGTGCCAGCACCCTCCGGGAGATGAATCAGCCCCAGCATTTT. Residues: CASTLREMNQPQHF.

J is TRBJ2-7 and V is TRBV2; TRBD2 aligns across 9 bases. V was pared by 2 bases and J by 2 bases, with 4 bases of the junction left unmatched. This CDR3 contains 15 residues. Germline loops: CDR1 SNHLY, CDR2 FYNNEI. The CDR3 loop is CASSESVAGAYEQYF. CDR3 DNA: TGTGCCAGCAGTGAATCTGTAGCGGGGGCCTACGAGCAGTACTTC.

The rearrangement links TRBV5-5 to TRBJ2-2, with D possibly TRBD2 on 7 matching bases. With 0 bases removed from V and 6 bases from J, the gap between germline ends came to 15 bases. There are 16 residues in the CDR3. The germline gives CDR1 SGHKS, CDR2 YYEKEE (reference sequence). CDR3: CASSLAGGRKAGELFF. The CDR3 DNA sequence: TGTGCCAGCAGCTTGGCCGGGGGGCGCAAGGCCGGGGAGCTGTTTTTT.

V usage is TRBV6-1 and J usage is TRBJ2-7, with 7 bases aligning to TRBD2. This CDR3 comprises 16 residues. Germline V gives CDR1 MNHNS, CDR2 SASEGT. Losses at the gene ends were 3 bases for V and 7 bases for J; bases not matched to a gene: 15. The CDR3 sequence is CASSDLGLGGFGEQYF. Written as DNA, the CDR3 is TGTGCCAGCAGTGATCTAGGACTGGGAGGGTTTGGGGAGCAGTACTTC.